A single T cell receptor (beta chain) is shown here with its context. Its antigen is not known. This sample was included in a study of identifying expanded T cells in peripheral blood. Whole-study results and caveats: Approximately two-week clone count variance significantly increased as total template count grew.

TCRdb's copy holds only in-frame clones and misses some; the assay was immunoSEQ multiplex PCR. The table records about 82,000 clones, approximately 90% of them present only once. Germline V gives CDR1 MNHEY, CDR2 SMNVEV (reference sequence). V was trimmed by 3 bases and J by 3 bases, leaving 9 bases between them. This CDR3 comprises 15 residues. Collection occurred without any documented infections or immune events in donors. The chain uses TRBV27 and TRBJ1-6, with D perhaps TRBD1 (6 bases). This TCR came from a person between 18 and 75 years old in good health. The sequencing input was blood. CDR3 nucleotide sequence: TGTGCCAGCAGTTTGACAGGCCTCTATAATTCACCCCTCCACTTT. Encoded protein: CASSLTGLYNSPLHF.